The 16 T cell receptor beta chains reported below all come from one sample, sequenced in a study of human T cells and chemical hapten exposure. TCRdb re-called the RACE reads with MiXCR, one entry per CDR3 protein. The sample consists of tens of thousands of distinct CDR3 sequences, about 8% of them appearing once. The time point here: patch test 2, 6 weeks after DPC sensitization. Treatment: therapeutic diphenylcyclopropenone sensitization with weekly scalp DPC. Specimen: whole blood, collected in connection with sensitization to the hapten diphenylcyclopropenone (DPC). The source is a woman between 45 and 65 years old with alopecia areata. Some clones in this sample may be carry-over from other donors' samples.

The rearrangement joins TRBV29-1 to TRBJ2-6; TRBD1 aligns across 11 bases. After removal of 7 bases from V and 4 bases from J, the junction contained 6 bases not matched to a gene. Per the germline V gene, CDR1 is SQVTM and CDR2 is ANQGSEA. The CDR3 contains 15 residues. This CDR3 is CSAGQGAGGANVLTF. The CDR3 DNA is TGCAGCGCCGGACAGGGGGCAGGAGGGGCCAACGTCCTGACTTTC. Using reference TRBV29-1 and TRBJ2-6 for the parts outside the CDR3, the full variable domain is SAVISQKPSRDICQRGTSLTIQCQVDSQVTMMFWYRQQPGQSLTLIATANQGSEATYESGFVIDKFPISRPNLTFSTLTVSNMSPEDSSIYLCSAGQGAGGANVLTFGAGSRLTVL.

V and J are TRBV12-3 or TRBV12-4 and TRBJ2-7; TRBD2 agrees at 9 bases. V was clipped by 5 bases and J by 6 bases; unmatched bases: 5. The CDR3 loop spans 13 amino acids. In DNA, the CDR3 is TGTGCCAGCAGTCCCGGGACTAGCCCCGAGCAGTACTTC. Protein: CASSPGTSPEQYF.

This clonotype appeared many times. J is TRBJ2-7 and V is TRBV24-1; 10 bases agree with TRBD2. Germline-derived CDR1 and CDR2 are KGHDR and SFDVKD. The J segment lost 5 bases and the V segment lost 1 base, leaving 22 bases of the junction unmatched. The CDR3 runs to 21 residues. CDR3 DNA sequence: TGTGCCACCAGTGATTTCTCTTGGATTGCGGTAGCGGGGGGCCCTCCGGACGAGCAGTACTTC. Its translation is CATSDFSWIAVAGGPPDEQYF.

This chain uses TRBV7-2 with TRBJ1-1; D may be TRBD1 (6 bases). The CDR3 is 13 residues long. V lost 4 bases to trimming and J lost 8 bases, with 14 bases between them. The germline V gene has CDR1 SGHTA and CDR2 FQGNSA. CDR3 protein: CASSSSGGQEAFF. The DNA of the CDR3 is TGTGCCAGCAGCTCTAGCGGAGGACAGGAAGCTTTCTTT.

This clonotype came up a few times. This chain connects TRBV19 to TRBJ2-5; 11 nucleotides agree with TRBD1. Per germline, CDR1 LNHDA and CDR2 SQIVND (reference sequence). V lost 3 bases and J lost 5; bases outside the gene matches: 8. The CDR3 has 16 amino acids. The CDR3 coding sequence is TGTGCCAGTAGTATTCCCGGGACAGGGGGTTCGGAGACCCAGTACTTC. Encoded protein: CASSIPGTGGSETQYF.

The rearrangement joins TRBV10-3 to TRBJ2-3, with 9 bases lining up with TRBD2. Germline values: CDR1 ENHRY, CDR2 SYGVKD. V lost 3 bases and J lost 0; bases outside the gene matches: 7. The CDR3 runs 17 residues. The CDR3 loop is CAISDYVSGGSTDTQYF. The DNA for the CDR3 is TGTGCCATCAGTGATTACGTTAGCGGGGGAAGCACAGATACGCAGTATTTT.

The chain joins TRBV7-2 to TRBJ2-7; D gene ambiguous. The V gene's germline CDR1 is SGHTA and CDR2 FQGNSA. The CDR3 length is 15 residues. V was cut by 1 base and J by 2 bases, with 12 bases left in between. CDR3 nucleotide sequence: TGTGCCAGCAGCTTAGACCCCGGCGCAGCCTACGAGCAGTACTTC. Amino acids: CASSLDPGAAYEQYF.

The V call is TRBV19, the J call TRBJ1-2; D is unresolved. There are 15 residues in the CDR3. V was cut by 3 bases and J by 8 bases, with 19 bases left in between. CDR1 LNHDA and CDR2 SQIVND come from the germline V gene (reference sequence). Here the CDR3 reads CASSMTDGRGLGYTF. In DNA, the CDR3 is TGTGCCAGTAGTATGACTGACGGACGAGGTTTGGGCTACACCTTC.

In this sample, this clonotype turned up a few times. The chain uses TRBV2 and TRBJ2-7; the D gene could be TRBD1 or TRBD2 (6 bases each). The CDR3 is made up of 15 amino acids. Between the trimmed V and J ends, which lost 2 bases and 0 bases, there was a span of 11 bases. Germline CDR1 reads SNHLY; CDR2 reads FYNNEI. The CDR3 bases are TGTGCCAGCAGTGAAAGGGGGGTGAGCTCCTACGAGCAGTACTTC. Protein: CASSERGVSSYEQYF.

This clonotype has only a few counts. The chain combines TRBV29-1 with TRBJ2-7; D tentatively reads TRBD1 or TRBD2 (5 bases each). From germline, CDR1 is SQVTM and CDR2 ANQGSEA. The CDR3 sequence is 13 residues long. Trimming shortened V by 6 bases and J by 7 bases, and 19 bases separated the two germline ends. The CDR3 loop is CSVGPQSDWEQYF. As DNA, the CDR3 is TGCAGCGTGGGACCGCAGTCGGACTGGGAGCAGTACTTC.

This clonotype was observed a few times. The V gene is TRBV20-1, the J gene TRBJ2-3; possibly TRBD1 for D (5 bases). The CDR3 is made up of 12 amino acids. Germline CDR1 and CDR2: DFQATT and SNEGSKA (reference sequence). Trimming cost V 5 bases and J 6 bases, with 12 bases left between them. CDR3 sequence (DNA): TGCAGTGCTGTTCAGGGTGCTGATACGCAGTATTTT. Protein: CSAVQGADTQYF.

The sample holds many counts of this clonotype. The chain employs TRBV23-1 and TRBJ1-5; the D gene is possibly TRBD1 (6 bases). TRBV23-1 is classed as an ORF, of uncertain function. The germline V and J ends were trimmed by 2 bases and 4 bases, with 18 bases remaining between them. This CDR3 has 17 amino acids. DNA for the CDR3: TGCGCCAGCAGTCAACCGAGCCCGACAGGACCAAATCAGCCCCAGCATTTT. Translated, it gives CASSQPSPTGPNQPQHF.

The chain carries TRBV27 and TRBJ2-2; the D gene could be TRBD1 or TRBD2 (5 bases each). Germline CDR1 MNHEY, CDR2 SMNVEV (reference sequence). The CDR3 runs 16 residues. Deletions cut 2 bases from V and 0 bases from J, with 10 bases between. The CDR3 loop reads CASSLGRQPNTGELFF. In DNA, the CDR3 is TGTGCCAGCAGTTTAGGGAGACAGCCGAACACCGGGGAGCTGTTTTTT.

The chain couples TRBV19 to TRBJ2-1, with TRBD2 matching 7 bases. CDR1 and CDR2 from the germline V gene are LNHDA and SQIVND (reference sequence). J gave up 2 bases and V 0 bases, and 10 bases lay outside the gene matches. The CDR3 has 18 amino acids. CDR3 in amino acids: CASSIDLGDYLTYNEQFF. DNA of the CDR3: TGTGCCAGTAGTATAGATCTAGGGGACTATCTCACCTACAATGAGCAGTTCTTC.

The V gene is TRBV20-1, the J gene TRBJ2-7; 7 nucleotides agree with TRBD1. J was trimmed by 2 bases and V by 6 bases; bases with no gene match: 10. There are 14 residues in the CDR3. Germline V gene lookup returns CDR1 DFQATT and CDR2 SNEGSKA (reference sequence). The CDR3 DNA is TGCAGTGCGCCGGACCGAGACAGGGCCTACGAGCAGTACTTC. This encodes CSAPDRDRAYEQYF.

A few counts support this clonotype. The chain carries TRBV9 and TRBJ2-3, with 7 nucleotides matching TRBD2. This CDR3 spans 14 amino acids. Germline CDR1 reads SGDLS; CDR2 reads YYNGEE. After removal of 3 bases from V and 2 bases from J, the junction contained 3 bases not matched to a gene. Here the CDR3 reads CASSGTSSTDTQYF. For the CDR3, the DNA is TGTGCCAGCAGCGGGACTAGTTCCACAGATACGCAGTATTTT.